The entry below gives a single T cell receptor beta chain sequence along with its context. J lost 10 bases, V lost 7 bases, and 7 bases had no gene match. The CDR3 runs to 12 residues. From germline, CDR1 is MNHNS and CDR2 SASEGT. The data are from a study of cytomegalovirus exposure and HLA in healthy donors. PCR amplification relied on 60 Vbeta primers (plus 13 Jbeta primers). The method was immunoSEQ multiplex PCR; TCRdb's version includes in-frame clones alone and lacks a portion of them. The sample yields about 150,000 clones, under 70% seen once. The sequencing sample was made of PBMCs. The sequence was obtained from a man aged 25 to 40 in good health and CMV-seropositive. V usage is TRBV6-1 and J usage is TRBJ1-2; 9 bases line up with TRBD1. CDR3 protein: CASTRDRELYTF. DNA of the CDR3: TGTGCCAGCACCCGGGACAGGGAGCTCTACACCTTC.